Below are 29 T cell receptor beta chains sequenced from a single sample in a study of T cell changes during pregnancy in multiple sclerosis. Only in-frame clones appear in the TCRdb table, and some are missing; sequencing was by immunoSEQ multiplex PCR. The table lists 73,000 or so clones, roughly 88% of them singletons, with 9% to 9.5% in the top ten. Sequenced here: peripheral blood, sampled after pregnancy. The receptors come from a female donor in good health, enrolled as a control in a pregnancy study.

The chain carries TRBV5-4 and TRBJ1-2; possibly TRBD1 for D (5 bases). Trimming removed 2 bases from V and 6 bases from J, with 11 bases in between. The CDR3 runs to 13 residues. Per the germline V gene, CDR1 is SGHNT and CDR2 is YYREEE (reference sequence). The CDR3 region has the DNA TGTGCCAGCAGCTTTCAAGGGGCCCATGGCTACACCTTC. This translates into CASSFQGAHGYTF.

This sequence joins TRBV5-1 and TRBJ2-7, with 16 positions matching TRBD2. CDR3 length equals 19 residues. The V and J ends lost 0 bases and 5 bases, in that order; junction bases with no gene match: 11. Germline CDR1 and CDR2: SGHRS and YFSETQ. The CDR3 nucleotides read TGCGCCAGCAGCTTGGGCCCCGGGACTAGCGGGAGGGCCTTCAACGAGCAGTACTTC. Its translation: CASSLGPGTSGRAFNEQYF.

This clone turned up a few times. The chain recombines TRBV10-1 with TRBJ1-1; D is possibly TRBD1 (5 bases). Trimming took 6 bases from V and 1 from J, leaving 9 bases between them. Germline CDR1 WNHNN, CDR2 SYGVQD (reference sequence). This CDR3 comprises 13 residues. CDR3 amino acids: CASSHGQNTEAFF. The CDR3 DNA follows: TGCGCCAGCAGCCACGGACAGAACACTGAAGCTTTCTTT.

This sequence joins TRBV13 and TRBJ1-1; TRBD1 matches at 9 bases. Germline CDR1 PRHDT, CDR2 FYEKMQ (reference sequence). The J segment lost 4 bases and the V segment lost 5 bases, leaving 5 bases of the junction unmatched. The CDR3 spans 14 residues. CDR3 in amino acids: CASSRDRGSTEAFF. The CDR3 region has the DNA TGTGCCAGCAGCCGCGACAGGGGGAGCACTGAAGCTTTCTTT.

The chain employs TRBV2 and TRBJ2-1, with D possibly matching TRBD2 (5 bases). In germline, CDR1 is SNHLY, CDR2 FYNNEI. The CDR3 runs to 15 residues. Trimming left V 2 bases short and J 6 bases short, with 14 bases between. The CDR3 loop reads CASSEWVASRNEQFF. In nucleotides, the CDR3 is TGTGCCAGCAGTGAATGGGTCGCTAGCCGCAATGAGCAGTTCTTC.

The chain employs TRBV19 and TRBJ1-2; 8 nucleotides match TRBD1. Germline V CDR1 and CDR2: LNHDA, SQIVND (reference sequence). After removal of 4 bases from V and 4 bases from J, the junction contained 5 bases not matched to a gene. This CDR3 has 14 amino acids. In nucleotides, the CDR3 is TGTGCCAGTAGTACGGACAGGGACGTCTATGGCTACACCTTC. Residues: CASSTDRDVYGYTF. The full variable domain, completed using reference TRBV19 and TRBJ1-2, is DGGITQSPKYLFRKEGQNVTLSCEQNLNHDAMYWYRQDPGQGLRLIYYSQIVNDFQKGDIAEGYSVSREKKESFPLTVTSAQKNPTAFYLCASSTDRDVYGYTFGSGTRLTVV.

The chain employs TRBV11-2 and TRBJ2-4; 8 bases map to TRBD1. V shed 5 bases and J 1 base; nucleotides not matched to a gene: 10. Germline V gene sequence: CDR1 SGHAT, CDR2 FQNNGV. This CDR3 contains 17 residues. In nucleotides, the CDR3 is TGTGCCAGCAGCCCCGGGCAGGGGGCGCGGGCCAAAAACATTCAGTACTTC. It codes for CASSPGQGARAKNIQYF. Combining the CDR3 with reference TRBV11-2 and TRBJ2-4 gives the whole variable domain EAGVAQSPRYKIIEKRQSVAFWCNPISGHATLYWYQQILGQGPKLLIQFQNNGVVDDSQLPKDRFSAERLKGVDSTLKIQPAKLEDSAVYLCASSPGQGARAKNIQYFGAGTRLSVL.

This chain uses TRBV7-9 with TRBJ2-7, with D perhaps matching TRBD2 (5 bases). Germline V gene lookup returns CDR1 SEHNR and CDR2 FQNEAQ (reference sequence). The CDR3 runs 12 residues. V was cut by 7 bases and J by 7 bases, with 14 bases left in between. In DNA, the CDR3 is TGTGCCAGCAACCGGGGTTTTCGGGAGCAGTACTTC. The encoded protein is CASNRGFREQYF.

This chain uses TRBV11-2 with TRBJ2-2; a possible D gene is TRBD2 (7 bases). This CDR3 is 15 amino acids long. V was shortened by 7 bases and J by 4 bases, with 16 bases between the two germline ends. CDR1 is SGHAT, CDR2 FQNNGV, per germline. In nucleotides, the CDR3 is TGTGCCAGCAAGTTAGGGGGGGGCAGCACCGGGGAGCTGTTTTTT. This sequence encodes CASKLGGGSTGELFF.

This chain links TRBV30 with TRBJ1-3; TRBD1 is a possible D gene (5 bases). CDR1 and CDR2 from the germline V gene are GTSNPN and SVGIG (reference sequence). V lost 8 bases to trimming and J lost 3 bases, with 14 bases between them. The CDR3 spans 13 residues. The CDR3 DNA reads TGTGCCGTATCCGGGGGGTTTGGAAACACCATATATTTT. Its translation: CAVSGGFGNTIYF.

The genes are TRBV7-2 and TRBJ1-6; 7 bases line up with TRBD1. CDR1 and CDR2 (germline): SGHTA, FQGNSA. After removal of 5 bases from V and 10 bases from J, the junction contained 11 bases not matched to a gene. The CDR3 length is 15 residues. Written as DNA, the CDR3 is TGTGCCAGCAGCCGAGGGACAGCCCTAAACTCACCCCTCCACTTT. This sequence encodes CASSRGTALNSPLHF. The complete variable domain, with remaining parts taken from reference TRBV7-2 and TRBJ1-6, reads GAGVSQSPSNKVTEKGKDVELRCDPISGHTALYWYRQSLGQGLEFLIYFQGNSAPDKSGLPSDRFSAERTGGSVSTLTIQRTQQEDSAVYLCASSRGTALNSPLHFGNGTRLTVT.

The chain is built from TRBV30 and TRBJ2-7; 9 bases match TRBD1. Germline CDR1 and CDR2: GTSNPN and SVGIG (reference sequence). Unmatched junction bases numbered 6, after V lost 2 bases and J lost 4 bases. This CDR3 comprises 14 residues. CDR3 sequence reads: CAWSPGQGFYEQYF. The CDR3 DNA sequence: TGTGCCTGGAGTCCGGGACAGGGTTTTTACGAGCAGTACTTC.

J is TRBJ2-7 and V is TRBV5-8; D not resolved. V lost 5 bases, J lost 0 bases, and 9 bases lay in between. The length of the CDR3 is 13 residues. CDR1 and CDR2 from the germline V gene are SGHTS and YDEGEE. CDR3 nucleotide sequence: TGTGCCAGCAGTCCTAAATTCTCCTACGAGCAGTACTTC. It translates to CASSPKFSYEQYF.

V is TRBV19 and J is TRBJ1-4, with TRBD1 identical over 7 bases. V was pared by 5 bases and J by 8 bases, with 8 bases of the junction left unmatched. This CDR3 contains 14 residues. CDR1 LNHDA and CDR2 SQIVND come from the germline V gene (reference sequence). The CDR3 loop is CASSGQALLEKLFF. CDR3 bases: TGTGCCAGTAGTGGACAGGCCCTACTCGAAAAACTGTTTTTT.

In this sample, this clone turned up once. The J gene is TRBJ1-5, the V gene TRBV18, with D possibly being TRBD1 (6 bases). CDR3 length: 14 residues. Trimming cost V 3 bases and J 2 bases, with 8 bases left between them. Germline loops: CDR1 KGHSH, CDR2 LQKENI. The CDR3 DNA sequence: TGTGCCAGCTCACCGCGGACAGGCAATCAGCCCCAGCATTTT. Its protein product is CASSPRTGNQPQHF.

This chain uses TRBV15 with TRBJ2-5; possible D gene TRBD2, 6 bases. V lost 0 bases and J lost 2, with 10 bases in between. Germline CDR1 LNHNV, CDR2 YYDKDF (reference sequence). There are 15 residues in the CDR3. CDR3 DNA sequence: TGTGCCACCAGCAGAGATCTGGACTATCAAGAGACCCAGTACTTC. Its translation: CATSRDLDYQETQYF.

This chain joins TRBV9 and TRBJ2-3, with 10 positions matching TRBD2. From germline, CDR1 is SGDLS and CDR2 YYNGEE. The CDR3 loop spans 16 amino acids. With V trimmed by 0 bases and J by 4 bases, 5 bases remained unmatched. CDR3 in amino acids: CASSVGSGGFADTQYF. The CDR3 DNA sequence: TGTGCCAGCAGCGTAGGTAGCGGGGGGTTTGCAGATACGCAGTATTTT.

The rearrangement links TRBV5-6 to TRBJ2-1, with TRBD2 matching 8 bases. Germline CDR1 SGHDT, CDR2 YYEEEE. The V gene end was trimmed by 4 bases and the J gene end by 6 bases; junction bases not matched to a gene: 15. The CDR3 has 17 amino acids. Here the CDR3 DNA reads TGTGCCAGCAGCCCAGCGCCCGGGACTAGAGGGGTCAATGAGCAGTTCTTC. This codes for CASSPAPGTRGVNEQFF.

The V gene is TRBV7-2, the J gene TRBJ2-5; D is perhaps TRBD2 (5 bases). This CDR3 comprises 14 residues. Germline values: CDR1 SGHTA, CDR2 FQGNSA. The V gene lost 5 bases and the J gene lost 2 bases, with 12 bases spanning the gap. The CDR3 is CASSTYGKQETQYF. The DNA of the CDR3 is TGTGCCAGCAGCACGTACGGGAAGCAAGAGACCCAGTACTTC.

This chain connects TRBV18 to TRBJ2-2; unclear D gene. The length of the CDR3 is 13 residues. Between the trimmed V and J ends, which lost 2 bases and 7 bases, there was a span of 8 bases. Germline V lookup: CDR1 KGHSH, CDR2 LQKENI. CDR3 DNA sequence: TGTGCCAGCTCACCAACCCCAGGCGGGGAGCTGTTTTTT. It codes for CASSPTPGGELFF.

For the CDR3, the DNA is TGTGCCAGCAGTGAAGTGGTCGCGGGACTCTTAAACACCGGGGAGCTGTTTTTT. Its protein product is CASSEVVAGLLNTGELFF. The V gene is TRBV2, the J gene TRBJ2-2, with D perhaps matching TRBD2 (6 bases). Between the trimmed V and J ends, which lost 1 base and 2 bases, there was a span of 17 bases. CDR1 and CDR2 from the germline V gene are SNHLY and FYNNEI. The CDR3 contains 18 residues. The full variable domain, rest sourced from reference TRBV2 and TRBJ2-2, is EPEVTQTPSHQVTQMGQEVILRCVPISNHLYFYWYRQILGQKVEFLVSFYNNEISEKSEIFDDQFSVERPDGSNFTLKIRSTKLEDSAMYFCASSEVVAGLLNTGELFFGEGSRLTVL.

The CDR3 nucleotides are TGTGCCTGGAGTGTACAGGACGGCAATCAGCCCCAGCATTTT. As protein: CAWSVQDGNQPQHF. J is TRBJ1-5 and V is TRBV30; TRBD1 is a possible D gene (5 bases). The CDR3 has 14 amino acids. Germline V gene sequence: CDR1 GTSNPN, CDR2 SVGIG (reference sequence). V lost 0 bases and J 2 bases, leaving 8 bases between the germline ends. Together with reference TRBV30 and TRBJ1-5, the CDR3 gives the full variable domain: SQTIHQWPATLVQPVGSPLSLECTVEGTSNPNLYWYRQAAGRGLQLLFYSVGIGQISSEVPQNLSASRPQDRQFILSSKKLLLSDSGFYLCAWSVQDGNQPQHFGDGTRLSIL.

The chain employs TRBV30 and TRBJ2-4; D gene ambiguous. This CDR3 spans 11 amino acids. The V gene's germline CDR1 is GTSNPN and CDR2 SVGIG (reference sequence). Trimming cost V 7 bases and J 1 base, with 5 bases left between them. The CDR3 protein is CAFGAKNIQYF. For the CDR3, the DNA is TGTGCCTTCGGGGCCAAAAACATTCAGTACTTC.

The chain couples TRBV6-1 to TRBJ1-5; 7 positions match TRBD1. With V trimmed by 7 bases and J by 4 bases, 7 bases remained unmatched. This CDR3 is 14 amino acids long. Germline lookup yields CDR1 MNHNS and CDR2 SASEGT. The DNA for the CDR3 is TGTGCCAGCACCCTGGGGACAGCGAATCAGCCCCAGCATTTT. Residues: CASTLGTANQPQHF.

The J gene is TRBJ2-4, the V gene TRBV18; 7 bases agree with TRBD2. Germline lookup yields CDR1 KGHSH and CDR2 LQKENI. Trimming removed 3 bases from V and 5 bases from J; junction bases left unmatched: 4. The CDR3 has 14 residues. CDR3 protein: CASSPGTTENIQYF. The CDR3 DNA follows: TGTGCCAGCTCACCCGGGACTACCGAAAACATTCAGTACTTC. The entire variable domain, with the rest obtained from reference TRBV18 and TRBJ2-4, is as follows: NAGVMQNPRHLVRRRGQEARLRCSPMKGHSHVYWYRQLPEEGLKFMVYLQKENIIDESGMPKERFSAEFPKEGPSILRIQQVVRGDSAAYFCASSPGTTENIQYFGAGTRLSVL.

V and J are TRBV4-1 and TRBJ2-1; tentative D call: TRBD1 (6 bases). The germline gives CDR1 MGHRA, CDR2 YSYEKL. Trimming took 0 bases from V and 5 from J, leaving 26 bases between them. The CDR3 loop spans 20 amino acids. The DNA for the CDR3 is TGCGCCAGCAGCCAAGACCACCTCAAGGGGGTAGGCACTACCAACAATGAGCAGTTCTTC. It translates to CASSQDHLKGVGTTNNEQFF.

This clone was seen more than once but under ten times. The CDR3 nucleotides read TGCGCCAGCAGCCCAAAAGAGACTAGCGGGAGATACGAGCAGTACTTC. Protein sequence: CASSPKETSGRYEQYF. This chain joins TRBV4-1 and TRBJ2-7, with 12 bases matching TRBD2. Trimming cost V 4 bases and J 4 bases; bases outside gene matches: 8. The length of the CDR3 is 16 residues. Germline CDR1 and CDR2: MGHRA and YSYEKL.

The CDR3 sequence is CASSEYQTSNSPLHF. CDR3 DNA: TGTGCCAGCAGTGAATACCAGACAAGCAATTCACCCCTCCACTTT. This chain joins TRBV25-1 and TRBJ1-6; D gene uncertain. This CDR3 is 15 amino acids long. Germline V gene sequence: CDR1 MGHDK, CDR2 SYGVNS. V was shortened by 0 bases and J by 7 bases, with 10 bases between the two germline ends. The entire variable domain, with the rest obtained from reference TRBV25-1 and TRBJ1-6, is as follows: EADIYQTPRYLVIGTGKKITLECSQTMGHDKMYWYQQDPGMELHLIHYSYGVNSTEKGDLSSESTVSRIRTEHFPLTLESARPSHTSQYLCASSEYQTSNSPLHFGNGTRLTVT.

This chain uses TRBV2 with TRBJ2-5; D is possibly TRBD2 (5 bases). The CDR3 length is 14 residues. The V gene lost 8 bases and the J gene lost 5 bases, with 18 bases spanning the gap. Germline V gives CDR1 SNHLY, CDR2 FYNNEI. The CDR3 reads CASGARGLGETQYF. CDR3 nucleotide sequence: TGTGCCAGCGGTGCTAGAGGGTTGGGCGAGACCCAGTACTTC.